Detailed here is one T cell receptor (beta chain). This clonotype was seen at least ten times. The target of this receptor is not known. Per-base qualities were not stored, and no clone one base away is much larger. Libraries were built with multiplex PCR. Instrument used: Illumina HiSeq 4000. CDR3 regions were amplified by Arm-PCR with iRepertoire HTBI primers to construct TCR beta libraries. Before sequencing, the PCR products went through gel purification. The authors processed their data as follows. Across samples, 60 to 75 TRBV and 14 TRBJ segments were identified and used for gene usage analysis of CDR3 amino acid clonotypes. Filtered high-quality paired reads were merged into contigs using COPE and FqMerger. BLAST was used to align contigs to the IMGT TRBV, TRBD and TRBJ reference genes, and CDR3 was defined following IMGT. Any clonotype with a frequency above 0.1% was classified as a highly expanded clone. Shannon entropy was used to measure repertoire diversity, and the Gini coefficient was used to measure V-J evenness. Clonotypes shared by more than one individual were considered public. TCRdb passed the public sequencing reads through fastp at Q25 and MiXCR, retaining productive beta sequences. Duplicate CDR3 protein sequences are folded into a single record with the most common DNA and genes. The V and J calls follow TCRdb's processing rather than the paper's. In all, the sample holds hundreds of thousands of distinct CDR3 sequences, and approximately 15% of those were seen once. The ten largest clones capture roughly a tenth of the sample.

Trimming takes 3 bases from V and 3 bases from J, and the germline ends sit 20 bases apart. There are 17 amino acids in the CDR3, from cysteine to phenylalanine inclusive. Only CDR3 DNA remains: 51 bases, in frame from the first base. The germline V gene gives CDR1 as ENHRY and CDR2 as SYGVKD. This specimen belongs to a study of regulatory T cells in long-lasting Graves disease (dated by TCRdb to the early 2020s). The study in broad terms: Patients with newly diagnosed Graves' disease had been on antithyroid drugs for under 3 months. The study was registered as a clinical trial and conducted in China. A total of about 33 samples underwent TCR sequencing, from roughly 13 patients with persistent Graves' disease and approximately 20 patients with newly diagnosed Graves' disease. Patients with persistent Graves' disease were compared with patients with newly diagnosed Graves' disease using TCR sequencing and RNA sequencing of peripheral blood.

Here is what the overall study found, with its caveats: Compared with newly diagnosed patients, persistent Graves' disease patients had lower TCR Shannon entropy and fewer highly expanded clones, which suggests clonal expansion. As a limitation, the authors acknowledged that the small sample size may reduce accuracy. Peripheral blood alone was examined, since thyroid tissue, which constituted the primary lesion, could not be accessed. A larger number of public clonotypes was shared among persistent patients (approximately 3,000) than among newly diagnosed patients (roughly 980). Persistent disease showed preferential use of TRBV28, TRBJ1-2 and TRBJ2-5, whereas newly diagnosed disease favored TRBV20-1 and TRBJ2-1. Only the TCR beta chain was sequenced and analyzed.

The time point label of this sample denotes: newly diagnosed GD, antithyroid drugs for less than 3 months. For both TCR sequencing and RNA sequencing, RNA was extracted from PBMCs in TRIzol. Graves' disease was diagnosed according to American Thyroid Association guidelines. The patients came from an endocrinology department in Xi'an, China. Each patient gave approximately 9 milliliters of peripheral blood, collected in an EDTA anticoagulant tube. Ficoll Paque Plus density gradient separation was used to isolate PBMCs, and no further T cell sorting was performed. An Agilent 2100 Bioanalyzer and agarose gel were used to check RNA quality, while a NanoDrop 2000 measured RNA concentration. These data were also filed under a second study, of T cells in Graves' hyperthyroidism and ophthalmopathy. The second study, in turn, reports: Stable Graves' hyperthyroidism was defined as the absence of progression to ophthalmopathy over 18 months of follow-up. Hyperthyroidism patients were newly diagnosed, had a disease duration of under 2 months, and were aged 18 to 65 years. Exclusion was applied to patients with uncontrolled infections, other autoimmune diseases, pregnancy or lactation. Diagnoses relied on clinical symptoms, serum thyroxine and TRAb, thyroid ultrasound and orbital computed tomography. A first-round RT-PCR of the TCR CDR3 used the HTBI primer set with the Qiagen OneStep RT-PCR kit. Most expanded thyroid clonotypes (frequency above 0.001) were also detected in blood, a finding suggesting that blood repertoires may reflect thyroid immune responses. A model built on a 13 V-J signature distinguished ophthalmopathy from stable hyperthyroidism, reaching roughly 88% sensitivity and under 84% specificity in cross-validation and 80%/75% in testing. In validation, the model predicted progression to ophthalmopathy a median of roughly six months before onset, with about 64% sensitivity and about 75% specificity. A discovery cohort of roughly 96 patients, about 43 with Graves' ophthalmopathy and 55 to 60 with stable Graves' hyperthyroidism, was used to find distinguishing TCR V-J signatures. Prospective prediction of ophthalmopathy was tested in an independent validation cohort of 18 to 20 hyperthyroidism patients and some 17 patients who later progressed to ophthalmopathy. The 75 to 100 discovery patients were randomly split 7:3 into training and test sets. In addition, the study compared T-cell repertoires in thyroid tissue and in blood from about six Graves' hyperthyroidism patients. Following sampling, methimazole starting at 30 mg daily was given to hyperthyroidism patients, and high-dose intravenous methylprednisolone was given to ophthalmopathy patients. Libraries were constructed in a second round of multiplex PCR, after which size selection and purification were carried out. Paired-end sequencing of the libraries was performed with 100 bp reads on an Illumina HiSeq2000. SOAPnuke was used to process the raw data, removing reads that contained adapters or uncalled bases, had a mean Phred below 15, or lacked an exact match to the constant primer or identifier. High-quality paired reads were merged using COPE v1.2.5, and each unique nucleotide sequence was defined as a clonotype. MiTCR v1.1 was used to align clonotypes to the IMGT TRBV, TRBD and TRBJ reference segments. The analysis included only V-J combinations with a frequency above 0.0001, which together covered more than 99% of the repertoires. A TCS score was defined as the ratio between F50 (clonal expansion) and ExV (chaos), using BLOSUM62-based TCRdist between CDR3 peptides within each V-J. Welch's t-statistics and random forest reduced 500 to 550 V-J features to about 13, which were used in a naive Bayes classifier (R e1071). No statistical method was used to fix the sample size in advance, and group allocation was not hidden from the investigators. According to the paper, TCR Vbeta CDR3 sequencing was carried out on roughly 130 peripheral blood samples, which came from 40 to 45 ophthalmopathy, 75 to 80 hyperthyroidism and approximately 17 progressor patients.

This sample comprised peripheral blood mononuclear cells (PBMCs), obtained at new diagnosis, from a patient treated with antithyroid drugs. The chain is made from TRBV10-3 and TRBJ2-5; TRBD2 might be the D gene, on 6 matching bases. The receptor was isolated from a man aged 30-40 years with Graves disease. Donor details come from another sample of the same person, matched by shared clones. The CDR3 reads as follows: CAISDRGGGQAKETQYF. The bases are TGTGCCATCAGTGACCGGGGAGGCGGGCAGGCTAAAGAGACCCAGTACTTC.